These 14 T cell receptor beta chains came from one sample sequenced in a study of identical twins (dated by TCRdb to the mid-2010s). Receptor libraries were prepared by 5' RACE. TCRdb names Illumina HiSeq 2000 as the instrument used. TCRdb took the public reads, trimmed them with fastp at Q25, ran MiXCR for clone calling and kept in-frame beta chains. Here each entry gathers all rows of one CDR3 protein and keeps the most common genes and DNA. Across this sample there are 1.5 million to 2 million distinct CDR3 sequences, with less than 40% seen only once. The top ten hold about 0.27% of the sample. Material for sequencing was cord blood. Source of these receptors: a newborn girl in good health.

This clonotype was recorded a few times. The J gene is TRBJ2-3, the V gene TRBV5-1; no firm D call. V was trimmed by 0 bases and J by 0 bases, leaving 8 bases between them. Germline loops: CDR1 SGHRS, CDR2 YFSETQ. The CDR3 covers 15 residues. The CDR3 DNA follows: TGCGCCAGCAGCTTGGACCATTCTAGCACAGATACGCAGTATTTT. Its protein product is CASSLDHSSTDTQYF.

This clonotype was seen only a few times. The CDR3 DNA sequence: TGTGCCAGCAGTGCTAGCGGGAATACCTACGAGCAGTACTTC. It translates to CASSASGNTYEQYF. The genes are TRBV6-1 and TRBJ2-7; 9 bases match TRBD2. V was clipped by 4 bases and J by 2 bases; unmatched bases: 3. CDR1 and CDR2 (germline): MNHNS, SASEGT. The CDR3 covers 14 residues.

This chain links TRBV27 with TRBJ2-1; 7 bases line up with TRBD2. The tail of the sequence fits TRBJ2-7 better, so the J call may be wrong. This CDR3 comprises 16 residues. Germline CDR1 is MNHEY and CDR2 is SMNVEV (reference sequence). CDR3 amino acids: CASSFGSSGPYNEQYF. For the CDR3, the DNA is TGTGCCAGCAGTTTTGGCTCTAGCGGCCCCTACAATGAGCAGTACTTC.

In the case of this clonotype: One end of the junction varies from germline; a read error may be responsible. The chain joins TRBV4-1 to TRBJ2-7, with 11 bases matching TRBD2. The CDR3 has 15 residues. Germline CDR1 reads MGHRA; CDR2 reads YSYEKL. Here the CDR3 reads CACSSLAGVPYEQYF. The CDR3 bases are TGCGCCTGCAGTTCACTAGCGGGAGTTCCCTACGAGCAGTACTTC.

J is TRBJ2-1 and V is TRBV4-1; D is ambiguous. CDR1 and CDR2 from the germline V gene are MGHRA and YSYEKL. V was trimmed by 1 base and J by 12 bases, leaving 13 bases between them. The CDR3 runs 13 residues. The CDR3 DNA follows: TGCGCCAGCAGCCAAGGGTGGGTTAGTCGGCAGTTCTTC. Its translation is CASSQGWVSRQFF.

CDR3 nucleotides: TGCAGTGCTAGAATCCCCTACCACTACGAGCAGTACTTC. Protein product: CSARIPYHYEQYF. The rearrangement uses TRBV20-1 and TRBJ2-7; D gene unclear. CDR3 size: 13 residues. Trimming removed 2 bases at V and 3 bases at J, with 11 bases between. Germline loops: CDR1 DFQATT, CDR2 SNEGSKA (reference sequence).

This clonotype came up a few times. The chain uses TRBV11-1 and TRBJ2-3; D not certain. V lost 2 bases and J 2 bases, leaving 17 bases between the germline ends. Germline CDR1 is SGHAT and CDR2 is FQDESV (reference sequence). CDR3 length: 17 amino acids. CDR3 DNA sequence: TGTGCCAGCAGCTTACTCCCCGGTAGGGCCCACACAGATACGCAGTATTTT. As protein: CASSLLPGRAHTDTQYF.

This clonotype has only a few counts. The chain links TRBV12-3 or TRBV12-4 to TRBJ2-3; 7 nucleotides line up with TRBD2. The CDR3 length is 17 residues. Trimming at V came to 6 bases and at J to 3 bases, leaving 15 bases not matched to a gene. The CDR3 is CASSPGLPLKMTDTQYF. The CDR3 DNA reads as TGTGCCAGCAGCCCGGGACTACCCCTGAAAATGACAGATACGCAGTATTTT.

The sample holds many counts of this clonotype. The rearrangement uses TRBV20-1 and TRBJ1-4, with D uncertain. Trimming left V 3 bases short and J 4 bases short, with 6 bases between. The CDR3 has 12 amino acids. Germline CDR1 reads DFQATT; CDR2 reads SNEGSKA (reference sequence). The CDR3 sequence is CSARGGNEKLFF. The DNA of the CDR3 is TGCAGTGCTAGGGGCGGTAATGAAAAACTGTTTTTT.

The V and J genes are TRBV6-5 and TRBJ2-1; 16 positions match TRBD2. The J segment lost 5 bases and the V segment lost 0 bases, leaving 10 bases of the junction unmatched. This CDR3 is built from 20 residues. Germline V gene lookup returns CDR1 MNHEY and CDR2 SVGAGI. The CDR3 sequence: CASSYSGPGLAGGPHNEQFF. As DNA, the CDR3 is TGTGCCAGCAGTTACTCCGGACCGGGACTAGCGGGAGGGCCCCACAATGAGCAGTTCTTC.

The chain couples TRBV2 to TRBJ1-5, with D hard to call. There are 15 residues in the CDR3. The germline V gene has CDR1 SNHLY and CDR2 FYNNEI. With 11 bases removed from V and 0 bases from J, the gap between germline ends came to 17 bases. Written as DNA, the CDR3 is TGTGCCTGTGAAAGGACGGTTTATAGCAATCAGCCCCAGCATTTT. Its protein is CACERTVYSNQPQHF.

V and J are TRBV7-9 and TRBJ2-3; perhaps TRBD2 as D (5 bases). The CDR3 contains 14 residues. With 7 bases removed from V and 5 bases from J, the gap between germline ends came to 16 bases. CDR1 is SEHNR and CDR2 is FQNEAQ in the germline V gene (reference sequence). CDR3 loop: CASTGPLARDTQYF. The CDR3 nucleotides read TGTGCCAGCACCGGTCCCCTAGCCAGAGATACGCAGTATTTT.

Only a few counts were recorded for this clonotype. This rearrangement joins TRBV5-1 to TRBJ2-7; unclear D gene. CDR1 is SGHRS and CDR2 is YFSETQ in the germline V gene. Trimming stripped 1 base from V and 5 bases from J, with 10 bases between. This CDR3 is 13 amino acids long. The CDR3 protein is CASSLTAPDEQYF. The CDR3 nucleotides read TGCGCCAGCAGCTTGACAGCCCCCGACGAGCAGTACTTC.

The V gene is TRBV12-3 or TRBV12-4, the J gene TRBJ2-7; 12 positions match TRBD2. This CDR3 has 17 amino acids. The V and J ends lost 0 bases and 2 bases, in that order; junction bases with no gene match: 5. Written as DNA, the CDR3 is TGTGCCAGCAGTTTAGCGATCGGACTAGCGGGGACCTACGAGCAGTACTTC. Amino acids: CASSLAIGLAGTYEQYF.